The sequence of this TCR beta chain was determined in a study of blood T cell repertoires in COVID-19. Looking at the study overall: Samples came from the United States, Italy and Spain, spanning acute and convalescent COVID-19.

Participants were aged 18 to 89 years from roughly 25 US areas. Between the trimmed V and J ends, which lost 0 bases and 6 bases, there was a span of 9 bases. Germline V gene sequence: CDR1 LNHNV, CDR2 YYDKDF (reference sequence). The CDR3 covers 14 residues. The table came from immunoSEQ multiplex PCR; TCRdb's copy has only in-frame clones and leaves some out. The sample shows roughly 360,000 clones, over 75% of them seen only once. The chain carries TRBV15 and TRBJ2-1; D not resolved. This clonotype originated in a young man who had recovered from COVID-19. Source material: PBMCs or T cells enriched from blood (not recorded which). CDR3 coding DNA: TGTGCCACCAGCAGAGACCGGGTAACCAATGAGCAGTTCTTC. This codes for CATSRDRVTNEQFF.